The entry below describes one TCR beta chain. Its antigen is currently unknown. For each subset, genomic DNA was distributed in equal portions over several immunoSEQ plates. In the authors' workflow: As immunoSEQ supplied junction-only sequences (without quality scores), filtering differed. Sequencing used immunoSEQ multiplex PCR; TCRdb keeps in-frame clones, though not all of them. V and J calls and clone size are copied from that table; D and trimming were computed from the DNA. The sample records around 600,000 clones, more than 95% being singletons. This entry belongs to a study of shared clonotypes between healthy human individuals. Broader study findings: Among several donors, roughly 5.5% of naive CD4 clonotypes were found in common.

Naive CD4+ cells were CD45RA-selected; the remaining cells were memory. The sequencing sample was made of naive CD4+ T cells sorted from blood. The subset was: CD45RA+ positively selected. This clonotype was sampled from a young woman in good health.

DNA of the CDR3: TGCGCCAGCAGCCAAGAGAGACTAGGGGCTGGAAACACCATATATTTT. Protein: CASSQERLGAGNTIYF. The chain couples TRBV4-1 to TRBJ1-3; D perhaps matches TRBD1 (5 bases). V was trimmed by 0 bases and J by 2 bases, leaving 11 bases between them. CDR3 length: 16 residues. Germline V gene data show CDR1 as MGHRA and CDR2 as YSYEKL.